Listed here are 9 T cell receptor beta chains from one sample, sequenced in a study of T cells in Graves' hyperthyroidism and ophthalmopathy. Amplified TCR beta CDR3 regions derived from RNA transcripts. A set of HTBI primers served as the primers for a first-round RT-PCR of the TCR CDR3. TCRdb fed the multiplex PCR reads into MiXCR, producing one record per CDR3 protein. In the table there are about 640,000 distinct CDR3 sequences, less than 25% of which are singletons. Sequencing was carried out using blood. The origin of the receptors is a man aged 25-45 years with Graves' ophthalmopathy.

This clonotype was detected a few times. The chain employs TRBV28 and TRBJ1-5; D call uncertain. CDR1 MDHEN and CDR2 SYDVKM come from the germline V gene. This CDR3 contains 14 residues. The germline V and J ends were trimmed by 10 bases and 6 bases, with 19 bases remaining between them. The CDR3 spells CATHLGGRSQPQHF. The DNA for the CDR3 is TGTGCCACCCACCTAGGCGGGAGAAGTCAGCCCCAGCATTTT.

V and J are TRBV9 and TRBJ1-1; 8 bases are a match to TRBD1. There are 14 residues in the CDR3. Trimming at V came to 4 bases and at J to 8 bases, leaving 10 bases not matched to a gene. The germline CDR1 and CDR2 sequences are SGDLS and YYNGEE. CDR3 DNA: TGTGCCAGCAGCCCACGACAGGGGATCGCGGAAGCTTTCTTT. This encodes CASSPRQGIAEAFF.

V is TRBV20-1 and J is TRBJ2-7; D is ambiguous. The V end lost 5 bases, the J end lost 4 bases, and 9 bases lay between the germline ends. Germline CDR1 DFQATT, CDR2 SNEGSKA (reference sequence). The CDR3 consists of 11 residues. The chain's CDR3 is CSAFISYEQYF. CDR3 bases: TGCAGTGCTTTCATTAGTTACGAGCAGTACTTC.

The chain links TRBV6-2 or TRBV6-3 to TRBJ1-5; TRBD1 is a possible D gene (5 bases). Trimming pared 6 bases from V and 6 bases from J, leaving 18 bases between. This CDR3 has 15 amino acids. The V gene's germline CDR1 is MNHEY and CDR2 SVGEGT. CDR3 DNA: TGTGCCAGCAGCCCCAGAGGGGAGGCGGTTCAGCCCCAGCATTTT. It specifies CASSPRGEAVQPQHF.

CDR3 DNA: TGCAGCGCCCAGAGGACTAGCGGCACAGATACGCAGTATTTT. It is translated as CSAQRTSGTDTQYF. The chain is built from TRBV29-1 and TRBJ2-3, with 9 positions matching TRBD2. V was clipped by 7 bases and J by 1 base; unmatched bases: 6. The CDR3 has 14 residues. Germline assignment: CDR1 SQVTM and CDR2 ANQGSEA.

This clonotype appeared a few times. This chain links TRBV20-1 with TRBJ2-7; TRBD2 aligns across 12 bases. This CDR3 comprises 14 residues. Per the germline V gene, CDR1 is DFQATT and CDR2 is SNEGSKA (reference sequence). V lost 5 bases and J lost 5; bases outside the gene matches: 7. The CDR3 DNA sequence: TGCAGTGCTTTCCCGGGACTAGCGGGTCACGAGCAGTACTTC. Its protein is CSAFPGLAGHEQYF.

This clonotype was observed a handful of times. The chain joins TRBV12-3 or TRBV12-4 to TRBJ2-3, with D uncertain. The CDR3 spans 10 residues. V was clipped by 7 bases and J by 6 bases, with 5 bases between them. The CDR3 sequence is CASNSDTQYF. CDR3 in DNA: TGTGCCAGCAACTCCGATACGCAGTATTTT.

This clonotype was detected a few times. The chain has TRBV20-1 and TRBJ2-2; D gene ambiguous. Trimming pared 0 bases from V and 1 base from J, leaving 15 bases between. Germline-derived CDR1 and CDR2 are DFQATT and SNEGSKA (reference sequence). The CDR3 has 17 amino acids. CDR3 loop: CSARDDLMVENTGELFF. The CDR3 DNA sequence: TGCAGTGCTAGAGACGACCTGATGGTAGAGAACACCGGGGAGCTGTTTTTT.

This clonotype was counted ten times or more. CDR3 in amino acids: CATSDTGQENIQYF. CDR3 in DNA: TGTGCCACCAGTGACACGGGACAGGAAAACATTCAGTACTTC. The chain carries TRBV24-1 and TRBJ2-4; TRBD1 aligns across 8 bases. With 4 bases clipped from V and 5 bases from J, the junction kept 3 bases outside the gene matches. Germline CDR1 is KGHDR and CDR2 is SFDVKD. This CDR3 spans 14 amino acids.